These 26 T cell receptor beta chains originate from one sample sequenced in a study of CD8 T cells in ankylosing spondylitis. TCRdb fed the 5' RACE reads into MiXCR, producing one record per CDR3 protein. The table lists around 130,000 distinct CDR3 sequences, about 6.4% of them singletons. Sequenced material: blood, either unsorted or a sorted T cell fraction (not recorded which). The receptors come from a male donor with ankylosing spondylitis or in good health (not recorded which).

There are many counts of this clonotype. The chain is built from TRBV12-3 or TRBV12-4 and TRBJ1-5; TRBD1 aligns across 10 bases. The junction had 8 bases not matched to a gene; V was cut back by 6 bases and J by 6 bases. There are 15 residues in the CDR3. The CDR3 DNA is TGTGCCAGCAGGATTGGAGGGGACAGGGGTCAGCCCCAGCATTTT. This translates into CASRIGGDRGQPQHF.

The genes are TRBV12-3 or TRBV12-4 and TRBJ2-5; 10 bases are a match to TRBD1. The CDR3 runs 14 residues. V gave up 5 bases and J gave up 5 bases; unmatched junction bases: 5. The DNA of the CDR3 is TGTGCCAGCAGTCCGACAGGGGGCTCGGAGACCCAGTACTTC. Its protein product is CASSPTGGSETQYF.

The rearrangement joins TRBV5-1 to TRBJ1-3, with D tentatively TRBD1 (6 bases). Trimming cost V 4 bases and J 2 bases, with 13 bases left between them. Germline CDR1 SGHRS, CDR2 YFSETQ. The CDR3 is made up of 15 amino acids. The CDR3 nucleotides read TGCGCCAGCAGCCTGCTCGGGGACACTGGAAACACCATATATTTT. Translating gives CASSLLGDTGNTIYF.

Ten or more counts support this clonotype. This sequence joins TRBV10-3 and TRBJ2-6, with D perhaps matching TRBD1 (5 bases). The CDR3 runs 17 residues. Trimming took 1 base from V and 0 from J, leaving 10 bases between them. Germline-derived CDR1 and CDR2 are ENHRY and SYGVKD. The chain's CDR3 is CAISEFGQISGANVLTF. The CDR3 DNA reads TGTGCCATCAGTGAGTTTGGACAAATCTCTGGGGCCAACGTCCTGACTTTC.

The V call is TRBV3-1, the J call TRBJ1-1; 7 positions match TRBD1. V lost 4 bases, J lost 1 base, and 6 bases stayed unmatched. The CDR3 totals 15 residues. Germline CDR1 reads LGHDT; CDR2 reads YNNKEL (reference sequence). CDR3 region: CASSPKGQTNTEAFF. CDR3 nucleotide sequence: TGTGCCAGCAGCCCCAAGGGACAGACGAACACTGAAGCTTTCTTT.

This clonotype was recorded many times. The rearrangement joins TRBV7-9 to TRBJ2-3; 10 bases map to TRBD1. The V gene's germline CDR1 is SEHNR and CDR2 FQNEAQ (reference sequence). The CDR3 contains 14 residues. The trim removed 5 bases at V and 4 bases at J, leaving 3 bases unmatched. CDR3 nucleotide sequence: TGTGCCAGCAGCGCCGGACAGGGGGCAGATACGCAGTATTTT. Protein product: CASSAGQGADTQYF.

This clonotype was observed at least ten times. The V call is TRBV20-1, the J call TRBJ2-7, with D possibly being TRBD1 (6 bases). The germline V gene has CDR1 DFQATT and CDR2 SNEGSKA (reference sequence). The CDR3 contains 15 residues. Between the trimmed V and J ends, which lost 0 bases and 4 bases, there was a span of 16 bases. The CDR3 reads CSARDTVTQGYEQYF. In DNA, the CDR3 is TGCAGTGCTAGAGATACGGTTACGCAGGGGTACGAGCAGTACTTC.

This clonotype showed up many times. The chain uses TRBV7-8 and TRBJ2-2; maybe TRBD2 (5 bases). The CDR3 consists of 17 residues. The germline V and J ends were trimmed by 0 bases and 1 base, with 12 bases remaining between them. CDR1 and CDR2 (germline): SGHVS, FQNEAQ. In DNA, the CDR3 is TGTGCCAGCAGCTTAGCGGTTCCAGGAGGGAACACCGGGGAGCTGTTTTTT. This codes for CASSLAVPGGNTGELFF.

This clonotype has at least ten counts. The V call is TRBV20-1, the J call TRBJ2-7; D unresolved. Germline CDR1 is DFQATT and CDR2 is SNEGSKA (reference sequence). Trimming removed 0 bases at V and 0 bases at J, with 12 bases between. The CDR3 spans 15 residues. CDR3 DNA: TGCAGTGCTAGAGATCTCGCACTAATCTCCTACGAGCAGTACTTC. Translation: CSARDLALISYEQYF.

At least ten counts were recorded for this clonotype. The V and J genes are TRBV9 and TRBJ2-7; 8 bases match TRBD1. Per germline, CDR1 SGDLS and CDR2 YYNGEE. V shed 5 bases and J 4 bases; nucleotides not matched to a gene: 8. This CDR3 is built from 14 residues. As DNA, the CDR3 is TGTGCCAGCAGGGGGACAGGACGTCGATACGAGCAGTACTTC. Amino acid sequence: CASRGTGRRYEQYF.

This clonotype was picked up many times. This sequence joins TRBV5-6 and TRBJ2-2; D is perhaps TRBD1 or TRBD2 (6 bases each). Germline V CDR1 and CDR2: SGHDT, YYEEEE. With 2 bases removed from V and 4 bases from J, the gap between germline ends came to 21 bases. The CDR3 loop spans 18 amino acids. The CDR3 DNA sequence: TGTGCCAGCAGCTTCTCTCGAATTGGGGGGCCGGTCACCGGGGAGCTGTTTTTT. This gives the protein CASSFSRIGGPVTGELFF.

This clonotype was counted ten times or more. This sequence joins TRBV7-3 and TRBJ1-1, with a tentative D call TRBD1 (6 bases). Trimming removed 6 bases at V and 0 bases at J, with 17 bases between. The CDR3 runs 16 residues. Germline assignment: CDR1 SGHTA and CDR2 FQGTGA. The DNA of the CDR3 is TGTGCCAGCAGGCAAAACTCAGGGGTTTTGAACACTGAAGCTTTCTTT. Amino acids: CASRQNSGVLNTEAFF.

In this sample, this clonotype turned up many times. The CDR3 coding sequence is TGTGCCAGCAGCCAAGTTCCGGGACTAGCGGGAGGATCCTACAATGAGCAGTTCTTC. This gives the protein CASSQVPGLAGGSYNEQFF. The chain recombines TRBV14 with TRBJ2-1, with 15 bases aligning to TRBD2. Germline-derived CDR1 and CDR2 are SGHDN and FVKESK. The CDR3 consists of 19 residues. Unmatched junction bases numbered 5, after V lost 1 base and J lost 1 base. Based on the CDR3 plus reference TRBV14 and TRBJ2-1, the full variable domain is EAGVTQFPSHSVIEKGQTVTLRCDPISGHDNLYWYRRVMGKEIKFLLHFVKESKQDESGMPNNRFLAERTGGTYSTLKVQPAELEDSGVYFCASSQVPGLAGGSYNEQFFGPGTRLTVL.

This clonotype was detected ten times or more. J is TRBJ1-4 and V is TRBV15, with a possible D match to TRBD1 (5 bases). Germline CDR1 and CDR2: LNHNV and YYDKDF (reference sequence). The CDR3 runs to 16 residues. Trimming cost V 1 base and J 8 bases, with 17 bases left between them. The CDR3 reads CATSRVPGFGREKLFF. Written as DNA, the CDR3 is TGTGCCACCAGCAGAGTTCCAGGGTTCGGGCGGGAAAAACTGTTTTTT. Looking up the rest from reference TRBV15 and TRBJ1-4 gives the full variable domain: DAMVIQNPRYQVTQFGKPVTLSCSQTLNHNVMYWYQQKSSQAPKLLFHYYDKDFNNEADTPDNFQSRRPNTSFCFLDIRSPGLGDTAMYLCATSRVPGFGREKLFFGSGTQLSVL.

This clonotype was seen ten or more times. The J gene is TRBJ2-7, the V gene TRBV19; TRBD2 aligns across 11 bases. Germline values: CDR1 LNHDA, CDR2 SQIVND (reference sequence). V trimming: 5 bases; J trimming: 4 bases; junction bases outside the gene matches: 10. The CDR3 runs 16 residues. The chain's CDR3 is CASSSLAGGMEYEQYF. DNA of the CDR3: TGTGCCAGTAGTTCCCTAGCGGGGGGAATGGAATACGAGCAGTACTTC.

This clonotype was seen repeatedly, ten times or more. The rearrangement joins TRBV5-1 to TRBJ2-1; 7 bases line up with TRBD1. Trimming at V came to 2 bases and at J to 5 bases, leaving 13 bases not matched to a gene. Germline V gives CDR1 SGHRS, CDR2 YFSETQ. The CDR3 consists of 17 residues. CDR3 in amino acids: CASSFRDSGWKNNEQFF. The CDR3 region has the DNA TGCGCCAGCAGCTTCCGGGACAGCGGTTGGAAGAACAATGAGCAGTTCTTC. Full variable domain (outside the CDR3, taken from reference TRBV5-1 and TRBJ2-1): KAGVTQTPRYLIKTRGQQVTLSCSPISGHRSVSWYQQTPGQGLQFLFEYFSETQRNKGNFPGRFSGRQFSNSRSEMNVSTLELGDSALYLCASSFRDSGWKNNEQFFGPGTRLTVL.

This clonotype has at least ten counts. This sequence joins TRBV11-3 and TRBJ2-1; TRBD2 might be the D (6 bases). Trimming took off 5 bases at V and 9 bases at J, with 14 bases between the two ends. Germline CDR1 is SGHNT and CDR2 is YENEEA. The CDR3 extends over 13 amino acids. The chain's CDR3 is CASSITGGSEQFF. The CDR3 DNA reads as TGTGCCAGCAGCATTACCGGGGGAAGTGAGCAGTTCTTC.

This clonotype has more than one count but fewer than ten. The V and J genes are TRBV28 and TRBJ2-2; possibly TRBD1 for D (5 bases). V dropped 3 bases and J dropped 3 bases, with 14 bases sitting between them. This CDR3 has 16 amino acids. Germline CDR1 is MDHEN and CDR2 is SYDVKM. The CDR3 protein is CASSFSGNGDTGELFF. Written as DNA, the CDR3 is TGTGCCAGCAGTTTTTCAGGGAATGGGGACACCGGGGAGCTGTTTTTT. Together with reference TRBV28 and TRBJ2-2, the CDR3 gives the full variable domain: DVKVTQSSRYLVKRTGEKVFLECVQDMDHENMFWYRQDPGLGLRLIYFSYDVKMKEKGDIPEGYSVSREKKERFSLILESASTNQTSMYLCASSFSGNGDTGELFFGEGSRLTVL.

This clonotype has only a few counts. The rearrangement uses TRBV4-2 and TRBJ2-1, with D tentatively TRBD1 (7 bases). V was pared by 4 bases and J by 15 bases, with 22 bases between. This CDR3 is built from 14 residues. Germline CDR1 is LGHNA and CDR2 is YNFKEQ. CDR3 nucleotide sequence: TGTGCCAGCAGCCCCGGCCCCCTCAGGGGGGTGACGTTCTTC. Translation gives CASSPGPLRGVTFF.

The chain employs TRBV7-9 and TRBJ1-1, with a possible D match to TRBD1 (6 bases). The V gene's germline CDR1 is SEHNR and CDR2 FQNEAQ (reference sequence). The CDR3 is 11 amino acids. Trimming removed 5 bases at V and 8 bases at J, with 9 bases between. For the CDR3, the DNA is TGTGCCAGCAGCGTCACAGGGGAAGCTTTCTTT. It is translated as CASSVTGEAFF.

At least ten counts were recorded for this clonotype. J is TRBJ1-5 and V is TRBV7-8; no firm D call. In germline, CDR1 is SGHVS, CDR2 FQNEAQ. The CDR3 loop spans 13 amino acids. V was pared by 3 bases and J by 11 bases, with 14 bases between. CDR3 sequence reads: CASSLDGGLAQHF. CDR3 nucleotides: TGTGCCAGCAGCTTGGATGGTGGGTTGGCCCAGCATTTT.

V gene TRBV24-1 combines with J gene TRBJ2-1, with 7 positions matching TRBD1. The CDR3 spans 14 residues. Germline CDR1 KGHDR, CDR2 SFDVKD. The trim removed 7 bases at V and 7 bases at J, leaving 9 bases unmatched. The CDR3 region is CATRGTVQDNEQFF. CDR3 DNA sequence: TGTGCCACCAGGGGGACAGTTCAGGATAATGAGCAGTTCTTC.

This clonotype came up many times. The genes are TRBV7-7 and TRBJ2-3; no definite D call. CDR1 is SSHAT and CDR2 is FNYEAQ in the germline V gene (reference sequence). This CDR3 comprises 14 residues. V lost 3 bases and J 7 bases, leaving 14 bases between the germline ends. DNA of the CDR3: TGTGCCAGCAGCTTGGACGGCAGACTCAATACGCAGTATTTT. Amino acid sequence: CASSLDGRLNTQYF.

In its sample, this clonotype was seen many times. V usage is TRBV7-6 and J usage is TRBJ2-5; weak D call: TRBD1 (6 bases). This CDR3 has 13 amino acids. Trimming pared 4 bases from V and 5 bases from J, leaving 11 bases between. From germline, CDR1 is SGHVS and CDR2 FNYEAQ. The CDR3 is CASSSRDMETQYF. The CDR3 DNA reads as TGTGCCAGCAGCTCCCGGGACATGGAGACCCAGTACTTC.

The rearrangement uses TRBV30 and TRBJ2-6; no reliable D call. V was clipped by 5 bases and J by 0 bases, with 11 bases between them. The CDR3 has 15 amino acids. Looked up from germline, CDR1 is GTSNPN and CDR2 is SVGIG (reference sequence). The CDR3 loop reads CAWGRQSSGANVLTF. Here the CDR3 DNA reads TGTGCCTGGGGCCGCCAGAGCTCTGGGGCCAACGTCCTGACTTTC.

This clonotype showed up many times. The chain combines TRBV9 with TRBJ2-3; 8 bases are a match to TRBD2. This CDR3 has 16 amino acids. With V trimmed by 0 bases and J by 4 bases, 7 bases remained unmatched. Germline V gene lookup returns CDR1 SGDLS and CDR2 YYNGEE. The CDR3 bases are TGTGCCAGCAGCGTAGTGACGGGGGGGCCGTCAGATACGCAGTATTTT. As protein: CASSVVTGGPSDTQYF.